This T cell receptor beta chain was recorded in a study of beta chain features in type 1 diabetes. Of the isolated RNA, all was reverse transcribed, and so the sequenced material was expressed TCRB transcripts. Data came from immunoSEQ multiplex PCR; TCRdb stores just in-frame clones and leaves some out. The sample holds more than 250,000 clones; just over 20% are singletons and the top ten take approximately 0.029%. The CDR3 is 15 amino acids. V was shortened by 4 bases and J by 2 bases, with 13 bases between the two germline ends. The germline V gene has CDR1 SGDLS and CDR2 YYNGEE. Researchers reported sorting CD4+ naive, central memory, regulatory and stem cell-like memory cells via CD45RO/CCR7/CD25/CD127/CD95/CD27. Purity exceeded 98% in all sorted populations. General observations from the study: The naive, central memory and Treg TCRB repertoires showed an apparent similarity that was greater among patients than among healthy donors. There was a moderate but significant shortening of TCRB CDR3s in all four CD4+ subsets of Type 1 diabetes patients.

This clone was detected only a few times. Its antigen is currently unknown. The chain employs TRBV9 and TRBJ2-1, with D tentatively TRBD1 (6 bases). Sequenced input: naive CD4+ T cells from blood. The source is a woman aged 35 to 49 with type 1 diabetes. The CDR3 here is CASSSTGNAYNEQFF. The CDR3, as DNA: TGTGCCAGCAGCTCCACAGGGAATGCCTACAATGAGCAGTTCTTC.